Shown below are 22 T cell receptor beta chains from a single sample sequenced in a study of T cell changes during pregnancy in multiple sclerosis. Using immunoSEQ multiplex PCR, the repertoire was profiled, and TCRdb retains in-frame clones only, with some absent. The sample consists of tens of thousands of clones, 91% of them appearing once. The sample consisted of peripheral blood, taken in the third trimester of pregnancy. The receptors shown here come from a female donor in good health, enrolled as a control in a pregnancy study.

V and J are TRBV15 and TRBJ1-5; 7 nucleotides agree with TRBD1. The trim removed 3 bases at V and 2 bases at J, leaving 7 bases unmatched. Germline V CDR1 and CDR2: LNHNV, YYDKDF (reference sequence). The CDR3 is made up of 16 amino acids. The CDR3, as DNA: TGTGCCACCAGCAGGGGACAGTTTGGTGGCAATCAGCCCCAGCATTTT. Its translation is CATSRGQFGGNQPQHF.

The CDR3 region has the DNA TGTGCCAGCAGCTTAGAGTCGAGTACCAATCAGCCCCAGCATTTT. Translating it yields CASSLESSTNQPQHF. V and J are TRBV7-2 and TRBJ1-5, with no clear D. CDR1 and CDR2 (germline): SGHTA, FQGNSA. The CDR3 loop spans 15 amino acids. V lost 1 base and J lost 3, with 10 bases in between. Full variable domain (remainder filled in from reference TRBV7-2 and TRBJ1-5): GAGVSQSPSNKVTEKGKDVELRCDPISGHTALYWYRQSLGQGLEFLIYFQGNSAPDKSGLPSDRFSAERTGGSVSTLTIQRTQQEDSAVYLCASSLESSTNQPQHFGDGTRLSIL.

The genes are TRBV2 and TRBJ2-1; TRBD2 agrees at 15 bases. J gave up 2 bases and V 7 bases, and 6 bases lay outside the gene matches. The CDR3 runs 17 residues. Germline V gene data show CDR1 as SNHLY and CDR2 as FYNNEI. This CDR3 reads CASMGLAGGSTYNEQFF. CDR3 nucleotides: TGTGCCAGCATGGGACTAGCGGGGGGTTCCACCTACAATGAGCAGTTCTTC.

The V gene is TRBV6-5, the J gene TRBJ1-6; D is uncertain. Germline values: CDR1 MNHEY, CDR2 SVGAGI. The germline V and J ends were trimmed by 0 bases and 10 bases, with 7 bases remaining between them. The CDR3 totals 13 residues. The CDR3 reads CASSYSNSSPLHF. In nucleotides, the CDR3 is TGTGCCAGCAGTTACTCGAACTCCTCACCCCTCCACTTT.

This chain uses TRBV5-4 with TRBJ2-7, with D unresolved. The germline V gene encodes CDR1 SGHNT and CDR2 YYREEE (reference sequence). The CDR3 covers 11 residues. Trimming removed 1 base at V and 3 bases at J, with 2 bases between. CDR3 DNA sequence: TGTGCCAGCAGCTTGTACTACGAGCAGTACTTC. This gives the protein CASSLYYEQYF.

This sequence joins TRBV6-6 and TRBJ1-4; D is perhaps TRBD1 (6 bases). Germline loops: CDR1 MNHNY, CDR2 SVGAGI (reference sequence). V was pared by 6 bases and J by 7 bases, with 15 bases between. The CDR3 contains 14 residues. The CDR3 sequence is CASRDGGRFEKLFF. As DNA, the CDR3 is TGTGCCAGCAGAGACGGGGGGCGGTTTGAAAAACTGTTTTTT.

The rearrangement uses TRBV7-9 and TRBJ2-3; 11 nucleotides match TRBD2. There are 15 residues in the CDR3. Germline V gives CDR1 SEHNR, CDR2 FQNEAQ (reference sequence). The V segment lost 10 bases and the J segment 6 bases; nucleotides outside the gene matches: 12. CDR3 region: CATSLAGGPADTQYF. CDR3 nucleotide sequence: TGTGCCACCTCATTAGCGGGGGGGCCCGCCGATACGCAGTATTTT. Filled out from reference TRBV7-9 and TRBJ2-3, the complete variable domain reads DTGVSQNPRHKITKRGQNVTFRCDPISEHNRLYWYRQTLGQGPEFLTYFQNEAQLEKSRLLSDRFSAERPKGSFSTLEIQRTEQGDSAMYLCATSLAGGPADTQYFGPGTRLTVL.

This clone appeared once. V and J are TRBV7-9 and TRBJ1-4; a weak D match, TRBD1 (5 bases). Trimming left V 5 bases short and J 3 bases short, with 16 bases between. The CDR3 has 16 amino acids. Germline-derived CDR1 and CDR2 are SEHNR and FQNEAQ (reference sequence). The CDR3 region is CASSKILTGANEKLFF. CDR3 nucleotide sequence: TGTGCCAGCAGCAAGATACTAACGGGGGCTAATGAAAAACTGTTTTTT.

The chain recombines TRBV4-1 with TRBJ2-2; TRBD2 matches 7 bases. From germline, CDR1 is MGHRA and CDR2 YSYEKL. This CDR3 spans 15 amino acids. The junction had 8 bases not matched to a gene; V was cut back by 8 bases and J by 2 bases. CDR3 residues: CASSRGEYNTGELFF. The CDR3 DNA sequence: TGCGCCAGCTCACGGGGGGAGTATAACACCGGGGAGCTGTTTTTT.

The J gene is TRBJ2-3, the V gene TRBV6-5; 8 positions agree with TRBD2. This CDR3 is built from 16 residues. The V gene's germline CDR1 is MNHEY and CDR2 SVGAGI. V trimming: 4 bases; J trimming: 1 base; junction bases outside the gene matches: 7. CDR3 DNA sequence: TGTGCCAGCAGTTGGCTTAAGACTAGCGGCACAGATACGCAGTATTTT. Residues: CASSWLKTSGTDTQYF.

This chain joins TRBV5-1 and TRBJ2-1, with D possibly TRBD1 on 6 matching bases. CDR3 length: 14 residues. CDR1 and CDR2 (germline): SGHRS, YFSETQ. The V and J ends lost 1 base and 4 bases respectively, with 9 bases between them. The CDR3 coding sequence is TGCGCCAGCAGCTTGTACGACAGGTACAATGAGCAGTTCTTC. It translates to CASSLYDRYNEQFF.

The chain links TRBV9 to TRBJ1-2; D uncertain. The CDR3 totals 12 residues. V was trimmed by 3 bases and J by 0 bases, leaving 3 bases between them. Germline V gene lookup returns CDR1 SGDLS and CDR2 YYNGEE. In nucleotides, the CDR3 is TGTGCCAGCAGCGGAGCTAACTATGGCTACACCTTC. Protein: CASSGANYGYTF.

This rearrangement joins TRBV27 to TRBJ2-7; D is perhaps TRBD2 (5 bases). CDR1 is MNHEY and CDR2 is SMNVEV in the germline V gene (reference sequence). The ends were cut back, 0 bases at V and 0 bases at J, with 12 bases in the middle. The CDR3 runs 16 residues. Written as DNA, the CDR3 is TGTGCCAGCAGTTTATCCGTGAGGGCGAGCTCCTACGAGCAGTACTTC. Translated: CASSLSVRASSYEQYF.

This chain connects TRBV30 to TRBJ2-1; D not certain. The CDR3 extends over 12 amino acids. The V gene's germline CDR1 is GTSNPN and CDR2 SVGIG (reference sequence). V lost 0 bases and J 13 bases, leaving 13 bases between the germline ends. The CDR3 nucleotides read TGTGCCTGGAGTGTGAGAGACTTCAACCAGTTCTTC. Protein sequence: CAWSVRDFNQFF.

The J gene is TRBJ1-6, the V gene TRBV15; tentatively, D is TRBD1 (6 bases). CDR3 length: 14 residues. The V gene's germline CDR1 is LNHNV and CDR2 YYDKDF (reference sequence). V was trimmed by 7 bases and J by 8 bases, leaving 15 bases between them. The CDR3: CATNPGQRDSPLHF. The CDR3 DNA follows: TGTGCCACCAATCCAGGACAGCGAGATTCACCCCTCCACTTT.

This chain's CDR3 is CASSLWTSGSVNEQFF. The CDR3 coding sequence is TGTGCCAGCTCACTATGGACTAGCGGGAGTGTCAATGAGCAGTTCTTC. The rearrangement joins TRBV18 to TRBJ2-1, with 13 bases aligning to TRBD2. The CDR3 extends over 16 amino acids. Germline V gene sequence: CDR1 KGHSH, CDR2 LQKENI. V trimming: 4 bases; J trimming: 6 bases; junction bases outside the gene matches: 6.

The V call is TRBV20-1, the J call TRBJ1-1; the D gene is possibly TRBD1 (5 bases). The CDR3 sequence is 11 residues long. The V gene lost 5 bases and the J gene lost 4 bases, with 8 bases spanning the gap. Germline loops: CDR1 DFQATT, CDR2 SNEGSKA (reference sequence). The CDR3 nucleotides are TGCAGTGCTGACGGGGGCACTGAAGCTTTCTTT. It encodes CSADGGTEAFF.

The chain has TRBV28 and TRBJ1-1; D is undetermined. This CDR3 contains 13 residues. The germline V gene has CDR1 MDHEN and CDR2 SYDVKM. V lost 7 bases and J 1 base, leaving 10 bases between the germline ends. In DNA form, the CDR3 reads TGTGCCAGCAACGGAGGATGGAACACTGAAGCTTTCTTT. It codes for CASNGGWNTEAFF.

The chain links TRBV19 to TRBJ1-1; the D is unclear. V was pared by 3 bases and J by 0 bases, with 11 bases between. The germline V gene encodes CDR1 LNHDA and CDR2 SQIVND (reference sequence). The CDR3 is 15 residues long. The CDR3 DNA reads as TGTGCCAGTAGTATTAATACAGCAATGAACACTGAAGCTTTCTTT. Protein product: CASSINTAMNTEAFF.

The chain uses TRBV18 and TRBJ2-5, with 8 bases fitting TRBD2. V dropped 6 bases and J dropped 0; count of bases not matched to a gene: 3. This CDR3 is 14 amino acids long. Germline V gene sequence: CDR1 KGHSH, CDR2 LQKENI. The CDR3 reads CASSRGGYQETQYF. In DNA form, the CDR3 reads TGTGCCAGCTCCCGGGGGGGCTACCAAGAGACCCAGTACTTC. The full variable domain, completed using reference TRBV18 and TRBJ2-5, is NAGVMQNPRHLVRRRGQEARLRCSPMKGHSHVYWYRQLPEEGLKFMVYLQKENIIDESGMPKERFSAEFPKEGPSILRIQQVVRGDSAAYFCASSRGGYQETQYFGPGTRLLVL.

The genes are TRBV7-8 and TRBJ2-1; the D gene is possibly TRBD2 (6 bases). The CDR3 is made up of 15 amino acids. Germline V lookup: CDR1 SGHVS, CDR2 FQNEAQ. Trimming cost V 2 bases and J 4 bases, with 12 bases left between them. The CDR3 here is CASSLPRDFYNEQFF. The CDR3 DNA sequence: TGTGCCAGCAGCTTACCCCGGGACTTTTACAATGAGCAGTTCTTC.

CDR3 nucleotides: TGTGCCAGTAGTTCTCCGGGACAGGGGAGGTACGAGCAGTACTTC. Protein product: CASSSPGQGRYEQYF. This chain links TRBV19 with TRBJ2-7; 10 bases are a match to TRBD1. Unmatched junction bases numbered 8, after V lost 5 bases and J lost 4 bases. Germline assignment: CDR1 LNHDA and CDR2 SQIVND (reference sequence). The CDR3 has 15 residues.